This T cell receptor beta chain was found in a study of monozygotic twins with inflammatory bowel disease. Every single donor had a roughly 2.5 ml blood sample drawn. TCRdb reprocessed the 5' RACE reads and keeps a single row for each CDR3 protein, giving no DNA. This repertoire includes about 160,000 distinct CDR3 sequences. This CDR3 is built from 15 residues. The germline gives CDR1 SGHRS, CDR2 YFSETQ. The clonotype comes from a human donor with ulcerative colitis or Crohn's disease, or a healthy co-twin of an affected twin (not recorded which). Material: blood. The V call is TRBV5-1, the J call TRBJ1-1. CDR3: CASGMEAPPNTEAFF.